The 22 T cell receptor beta chains below come from one sample, sequenced in a study of shared clonotypes between healthy human individuals (TCRdb year 2020). Library generation was performed with the immunoSEQ multiplex PCR assay. Entries here come from immuneACCESS through TCRdb and include only in-frame sequences with V and J called. Some clones fail to appear in such tables; in the studies checked, an unresolved V gene covers under half of the shortfall, and the cause of the remainder is unknown. This sample has about 2.3 million clones in its table, and roughly 93% of those were observed once. The ten biggest clones cover 0.35% to 0.5% of the sample. Sequenced input: naive CD4+ T cells from PBMCs. In the paper's terms, the cell subset or site label means: CD45RA+ positively selected. All receptors come from a man aged 18 to 30 in good health. Some clones in this sample may be carry-over from other donors' samples.

The chain links TRBV28 to TRBJ1-2, with no clear D. V gave up 9 bases and J gave up 1 base, with 12 bases separating them. Germline CDR1 is MDHEN and CDR2 is SYDVKM. The CDR3 totals 13 residues. In nucleotides, the CDR3 is TGTGCCAGTCTCAAGACATTTAACTATGGCTACACCTTC. It codes for CASLKTFNYGYTF.

V gene TRBV28 combines with J gene TRBJ2-7; unclear D gene. Trimming pared 5 bases from V and 3 bases from J, leaving 11 bases between. CDR1 is MDHEN and CDR2 is SYDVKM in the germline V gene. There are 13 residues in the CDR3. The CDR3 sequence is CASSRVGNYEQYF. DNA for the CDR3: TGTGCCAGCAGTCGAGTTGGCAACTACGAGCAGTACTTC.

The chain carries TRBV5-4 and TRBJ1-1; 11 bases map to TRBD1. The germline CDR1 and CDR2 sequences are SGHNT and YYREEE (reference sequence). The CDR3 is made up of 17 amino acids. V was pared by 0 bases and J by 5 bases, with 9 bases of the junction left unmatched. The CDR3 sequence is CASSLGGTGGDKTEAFF. CDR3 DNA sequence: TGTGCCAGCAGCTTGGGAGGGACAGGGGGAGATAAAACTGAAGCTTTCTTT.

This rearrangement joins TRBV4-2 to TRBJ1-2; the D gene is possibly TRBD1 (5 bases). The CDR3 spans 15 residues. V was trimmed by 5 bases and J by 0 bases, leaving 13 bases between them. Looked up from germline, CDR1 is LGHNA and CDR2 is YNFKEQ. CDR3 DNA: TGTGCCAGCAGCGGGTGGGGCGCCGCTAACTATGGCTACACCTTC. Translation: CASSGWGAANYGYTF.

J is TRBJ2-7 and V is TRBV10-3; no definite D call. CDR1 is ENHRY and CDR2 is SYGVKD in the germline V gene. The V gene lost 4 bases and the J gene lost 2 bases, with 6 bases spanning the gap. CDR3 size: 12 residues. The CDR3 reads CAISAPTYEQYF. In DNA form, the CDR3 reads TGTGCCATCAGTGCACCGACCTACGAGCAGTACTTC.

The chain couples TRBV28 to TRBJ2-5; D gene ambiguous. Germline assignment: CDR1 MDHEN and CDR2 SYDVKM. This CDR3 is built from 14 residues. The V end lost 6 bases, the J end lost 4 bases, and 15 bases lay between the germline ends. The DNA of the CDR3 is TGTGCCAGCAGCCGGCCCGAGTACCGAGAGACCCAGTACTTC. This encodes CASSRPEYRETQYF.

The rearrangement uses TRBV6-1 and TRBJ2-7; TRBD1 matches at 7 bases. The V gene end was trimmed by 6 bases and the J gene end by 3 bases; junction bases not matched to a gene: 5. This CDR3 comprises 13 residues. The germline CDR1 and CDR2 sequences are MNHNS and SASEGT. CDR3 residues: CASRIGTDYEQYF. CDR3 DNA: TGTGCCAGCAGGATCGGGACAGACTACGAGCAGTACTTC.

The chain employs TRBV6-6 and TRBJ2-2; a weak D match, TRBD2 (6 bases). V gave up 1 base and J gave up 7 bases, with 13 bases separating them. This CDR3 is built from 15 residues. The germline V gene has CDR1 MNHNY and CDR2 SVGAGI (reference sequence). In nucleotides, the CDR3 is TGTGCCAGCAGTTACTTCCGGGACTCCCTCGGGGAGCTGTTTTTT. This translates into CASSYFRDSLGELFF.

The chain combines TRBV5-1 with TRBJ2-1, with D possibly matching TRBD2 (6 bases). This CDR3 comprises 15 residues. The germline V gene has CDR1 SGHRS and CDR2 YFSETQ. V was cut by 4 bases and J by 3 bases, with 14 bases left in between. The CDR3 protein is CASSPGGVGYNEQFF. The DNA of the CDR3 is TGCGCCAGCAGCCCTGGAGGGGTAGGCTACAATGAGCAGTTCTTC.

V usage is TRBV11-1 and J usage is TRBJ1-5, with unresolved D. CDR1 and CDR2 (germline): SGHAT, FQDESV (reference sequence). V lost 3 bases and J lost 6, with 9 bases in between. The CDR3 sequence is 13 residues long. This chain's CDR3 is CASSLSRGQPQHF. In DNA, the CDR3 is TGTGCCAGCAGCTTGAGTCGAGGTCAGCCCCAGCATTTT.

The CDR3: CASSFSTGGGPDTQYF. CDR3 bases: TGTGCCAGCAGTTTCTCGACAGGGGGGGGCCCAGATACGCAGTATTTT. The chain links TRBV28 to TRBJ2-3; 9 bases map to TRBD1. The CDR3 extends over 16 amino acids. Looked up from germline, CDR1 is MDHEN and CDR2 is SYDVKM. The junction had 8 bases not matched to a gene; V was cut back by 3 bases and J by 4 bases.

The V gene is TRBV10-3, the J gene TRBJ2-3; a possible D gene is TRBD1 (6 bases). Trimming shortened V by 6 bases and J by 0 bases, and 22 bases separated the two germline ends. The CDR3 sequence is 18 residues long. CDR1 and CDR2 from the germline V gene are ENHRY and SYGVKD. The CDR3 is CAIRPWQGSYPSTDTQYF. CDR3 bases: TGTGCCATCAGGCCTTGGCAGGGGAGTTACCCTAGCACAGATACGCAGTATTTT.

The J gene is TRBJ1-3, the V gene TRBV28; D unresolved. The CDR3 has 11 amino acids. Trimming left V 6 bases short and J 11 bases short, with 11 bases between. CDR1 and CDR2 from the germline V gene are MDHEN and SYDVKM. The CDR3 nucleotides are TGTGCCAGCAGCCTCGGTCGGTCCATATATTTT. This encodes CASSLGRSIYF.

This clone was seen once. The chain couples TRBV5-4 to TRBJ2-3; 9 nucleotides align to TRBD1. After removal of 3 bases from V and 8 bases from J, the junction contained 4 bases not matched to a gene. The CDR3 has 13 amino acids. Germline assignment: CDR1 SGHNT and CDR2 YYREEE (reference sequence). CDR3 coding DNA: TGTGCCAGCAGCTCCCCGACAGGGGGTACGCAGTATTTT. It encodes CASSSPTGGTQYF.

V and J are TRBV7-2 and TRBJ1-4, with D unclear. CDR3 length equals 15 residues. The germline V gene has CDR1 SGHTA and CDR2 FQGNSA. The germline V and J ends were trimmed by 2 bases and 0 bases, with 7 bases remaining between them. The CDR3 reads CASSLSAATNEKLFF. The CDR3 nucleotides read TGTGCCAGCAGCTTATCGGCTGCAACTAATGAAAAACTGTTTTTT.

This chain links TRBV27 with TRBJ1-2; 8 positions agree with TRBD1. With 6 bases clipped from V and 0 bases from J, the junction kept 15 bases outside the gene matches. Per the germline V gene, CDR1 is MNHEY and CDR2 is SMNVEV (reference sequence). The CDR3 contains 18 residues. CDR3: CASRPLDRGGNPNYGYTF. CDR3 nucleotide sequence: TGTGCCAGCAGGCCACTCGACAGGGGAGGGAATCCTAACTATGGCTACACCTTC.

The rearrangement uses TRBV6-1 and TRBJ2-7, with 8 nucleotides matching TRBD1. Germline assignment: CDR1 MNHNS and CDR2 SASEGT. The trim removed 2 bases at V and 6 bases at J, leaving 9 bases unmatched. The CDR3 has 15 residues. CDR3 DNA sequence: TGTGCCAGCAGTGAACACGGACAGGGTAGCAGCGAGCAGTACTTC. It translates to CASSEHGQGSSEQYF.

The chain combines TRBV5-1 with TRBJ1-1, with a tentative D call TRBD1 (6 bases). V lost 10 bases, J lost 4 bases, and 23 bases lay in between. This CDR3 region has 15 residues. Per germline, CDR1 SGHRS and CDR2 YFSETQ. The CDR3 spells CASRSGGAEGTEAFF. CDR3 sequence (DNA): TGCGCCTCTCGGTCGGGGGGGGCCGAGGGCACTGAAGCTTTCTTT.

The J gene is TRBJ2-5, the V gene TRBV18; D possibly corresponds to TRBD1 (8 bases). Germline V lookup: CDR1 KGHSH, CDR2 LQKENI. This CDR3 spans 14 amino acids. V was pared by 5 bases and J by 5 bases, with 15 bases between. CDR3 sequence: CASSSGQGGETQYF. CDR3 bases: TGTGCCAGCTCATCCGGACAGGGAGGGGAGACCCAGTACTTC.

The rearrangement links TRBV28 to TRBJ1-1; a possible D gene is TRBD1 (6 bases). The CDR3 covers 19 residues. Germline V gene data show CDR1 as MDHEN and CDR2 as SYDVKM. V lost 8 bases and J 3 bases, leaving 31 bases between the germline ends. The chain's CDR3 is CASPPPNTGMSKRDTEAFF. CDR3 DNA sequence: TGTGCCAGCCCTCCACCAAATACAGGGATGAGTAAGCGGGACACTGAAGCTTTCTTT.

With respect to this clone: The same CDR3 can be traced to other DNA sequences in this sample. The rearrangement joins TRBV28 to TRBJ2-7; D not certain. CDR1 is MDHEN and CDR2 is SYDVKM in the germline V gene. The CDR3 runs to 13 residues. Deletions cut 5 bases from V and 3 bases from J, with 11 bases between. The CDR3 bases are TGTGCCAGCAGTCCACCCCCCCTCTACGAGCAGTACTTC. Translating gives CASSPPPLYEQYF.

This sequence joins TRBV7-2 and TRBJ1-2, with D perhaps matching TRBD1 (6 bases). Trimming stripped 1 base from V and 5 bases from J, with 14 bases between. Germline CDR1 and CDR2: SGHTA and FQGNSA. The CDR3 runs to 15 residues. The CDR3, as DNA: TGTGCCAGCAGCTTAGTGAGGGGGGCCAATTATGGCTACACCTTC. Its translation is CASSLVRGANYGYTF. Drawing the rest from reference TRBV7-2 and TRBJ1-2, the complete variable domain is GAGVSQSPSNKVTEKGKDVELRCDPISGHTALYWYRQSLGQGLEFLIYFQGNSAPDKSGLPSDRFSAERTGGSVSTLTIQRTQQEDSAVYLCASSLVRGANYGYTFGSGTRLTVV.